The 30 T cell receptor beta chains reported below all come from one sample, sequenced in a study of beta chain features in type 1 diabetes. The isolated RNA, all of it, was reverse transcribed, so expressed TCRB transcripts were what got sequenced. This table comes from immunoSEQ multiplex PCR, and its TCRdb copy is limited to in-frame clones, with some not included. This sample has 150,000 or so clones; 7% to 10% occur once, and the top ten carry approximately 0.68%. Sequenced material: central memory CD4+ T cells from blood. These receptors originate from a man aged 18 to 29 in good health.

This clone has a handful of counts. V usage is TRBV7-9 and J usage is TRBJ2-1; TRBD2 might be the D (5 bases). Trimming shortened V by 3 bases and J by 2 bases, and 23 bases separated the two germline ends. The CDR3 extends over 19 amino acids. Germline CDR1 and CDR2: SEHNR and FQNEAQ (reference sequence). CDR3 loop: CASSFSPRLTGITYNEQFF. For the CDR3, the DNA is TGTGCCAGCAGCTTTAGCCCTCGTCTGACGGGGATAACCTACAATGAGCAGTTCTTC.

This clone was seen a few times. DNA for the CDR3: TGTGCCAGCAGTGAAGACAGGGGGAGGGGGCCCCAGCATTTT. Translation gives CASSEDRGRGPQHF. The chain combines TRBV6-1 with TRBJ1-5, with 8 nucleotides matching TRBD1. V lost 1 base to trimming and J lost 9 bases; unmatched junction nucleotides: 5. The CDR3 spans 14 residues. Looked up from germline, CDR1 is MNHNS and CDR2 is SASEGT.

The rearrangement joins TRBV6-5 to TRBJ2-2, with 10 nucleotides matching TRBD1. V shed 0 bases, J shed 6 bases, and the junction held 1 base outside the gene matches. The CDR3 length is 15 residues. Germline loops: CDR1 MNHEY, CDR2 SVGAGI. The CDR3 sequence: CASSYSTGGPGELFF. For the CDR3, the DNA is TGTGCCAGCAGTTACTCGACAGGGGGCCCCGGGGAGCTGTTTTTT.

The chain couples TRBV6-6 to TRBJ1-6; weak D call: TRBD1 (5 bases). The CDR3 extends over 16 amino acids. With 2 bases removed from V and 0 bases from J, the gap between germline ends came to 8 bases. Germline CDR1 MNHNY, CDR2 SVGAGI (reference sequence). CDR3 DNA: TGTGCCAGCAGTTACAGGGGAAGCTCCTATAATTCACCCCTCCACTTT. Translated: CASSYRGSSYNSPLHF.

The chain has TRBV7-2 and TRBJ2-7, with 8 bases aligning to TRBD1. V lost 4 bases, J lost 2 bases, and 4 bases stayed unmatched. The CDR3 contains 14 residues. Germline V CDR1 and CDR2: SGHTA, FQGNSA. The CDR3 nucleotides are TGTGCCAGCAGCTCCCGACAGGGGACCTACGAGCAGTACTTC. It specifies CASSSRQGTYEQYF. Combining the CDR3 with reference TRBV7-2 and TRBJ2-7 gives the whole variable domain GAGVSQSPSNKVTEKGKDVELRCDPISGHTALYWYRQSLGQGLEFLIYFQGNSAPDKSGLPSDRFSAERTGGSVSTLTIQRTQQEDSAVYLCASSSRQGTYEQYFGPGTRLTVT.

This clone was detected ten times or more. This chain joins TRBV30 and TRBJ1-5; D not certain. V gave up 0 bases and J gave up 7 bases, with 13 bases separating them. CDR1 and CDR2 from the germline V gene are GTSNPN and SVGIG (reference sequence). This CDR3 has 14 residues. Here the CDR3 DNA reads TGTGCCTGGAGTGTAGGGTCGGCGGGACAGCCCCAGCATTTT. Amino acids: CAWSVGSAGQPQHF.

This clone was detected only a few times. The chain has TRBV20-1 and TRBJ2-1; D is ambiguous. V lost 3 bases, J lost 12 bases, and 9 bases lay in between. The CDR3 runs 10 residues. Germline lookup yields CDR1 DFQATT and CDR2 SNEGSKA (reference sequence). The CDR3 coding sequence is TGCAGTGCTAGTCTACTTTGGCAGTTCTTC. Translated, it gives CSASLLWQFF.

This clone was counted only a few times. J is TRBJ2-2 and V is TRBV7-2; D not resolved. Trimming left V 1 base short and J 0 bases short, with 6 bases between. This CDR3 region has 15 residues. Per the germline V gene, CDR1 is SGHTA and CDR2 is FQGNSA. The CDR3 region has the DNA TGTGCCAGCAGCTTAGGGCTAGCGAACACCGGGGAGCTGTTTTTT. The encoded protein is CASSLGLANTGELFF.

This clone was picked up a small number of times. V is TRBV6-6 and J is TRBJ2-7, with 7 bases fitting TRBD1. Germline values: CDR1 MNHNY, CDR2 SVGAGI (reference sequence). This CDR3 contains 14 residues. V was pared by 3 bases and J by 0 bases, with 2 bases of the junction left unmatched. CDR3: CASSYGQASYEQYF. The CDR3 DNA reads TGTGCCAGCAGTTATGGACAGGCCTCCTACGAGCAGTACTTC.

This rearrangement joins TRBV9 to TRBJ2-3; D perhaps matches TRBD2 (6 bases). Trimming removed 0 bases at V and 2 bases at J, with 10 bases between. The CDR3 extends over 15 amino acids. The germline CDR1 and CDR2 sequences are SGDLS and YYNGEE. The CDR3, as DNA: TGTGCCAGCAGCGTAGCCGCGGACTACACAGATACGCAGTATTTT. Translating gives CASSVAADYTDTQYF.

This clone came up a few times. The chain uses TRBV5-6 and TRBJ2-2, with 9 bases matching TRBD2. With 3 bases clipped from V and 7 bases from J, the junction kept 13 bases outside the gene matches. This CDR3 contains 17 residues. The V gene's germline CDR1 is SGHDT and CDR2 YYEEEE. CDR3 nucleotides: TGTGCCAGCAGCTCAACATCCGCGGGGGGGCCCGGCGGGGAGCTGTTTTTT. Its translation is CASSSTSAGGPGGELFF.

The sample holds many counts of this clone. The V gene is TRBV30, the J gene TRBJ1-5, with D tentatively TRBD1 (5 bases). The CDR3 has 18 amino acids. Germline V gene lookup returns CDR1 GTSNPN and CDR2 SVGIG (reference sequence). Deletions cut 2 bases from V and 0 bases from J, with 20 bases between. CDR3 nucleotides: TGTGCCTGGAGTCCAGGGAGGTTAGGTCTATATAGCAATCAGCCCCAGCATTTT. Translated: CAWSPGRLGLYSNQPQHF.

The genes are TRBV7-9 and TRBJ2-6, with D possibly matching TRBD1 (6 bases). V gave up 5 bases and J gave up 2 bases, with 10 bases separating them. The germline gives CDR1 SEHNR, CDR2 FQNEAQ (reference sequence). The CDR3 contains 15 residues. The CDR3 region is CASSRTGTGANVLTF. CDR3 bases: TGTGCCAGCAGCCGAACAGGGACTGGGGCCAACGTCCTGACTTTC.

Regarding this clone: The sample carries other DNA sequences with the same CDR3. The V gene is TRBV5-4, the J gene TRBJ1-5, with TRBD1 as a possible D gene (5 bases). Germline loops: CDR1 SGHNT, CDR2 YYREEE (reference sequence). CDR3 size: 14 residues. The germline V and J ends were trimmed by 3 bases and 4 bases, with 11 bases remaining between them. Here the CDR3 DNA reads TGTGCCAGCAGCTACGCGGGGGGAAATCAGCCCCAGCATTTT. Its protein is CASSYAGGNQPQHF.

The chain couples TRBV7-9 to TRBJ2-6, with D possibly matching TRBD1 (5 bases). This CDR3 has 16 residues. Trimming took off 2 bases at V and 1 base at J, with 9 bases between the two ends. Germline-derived CDR1 and CDR2 are SEHNR and FQNEAQ (reference sequence). This CDR3 reads CASSLRGNSGANVLTF. The CDR3 bases are TGTGCCAGCAGCTTAAGGGGCAATTCTGGGGCCAACGTCCTGACTTTC. The full variable domain, in which reference TRBV7-9 and TRBJ2-6 provide the parts outside the CDR3, is DTGVSQNPRHKITKRGQNVTFRCDPISEHNRLYWYRQTLGQGPEFLTYFQNEAQLEKSRLLSDRFSAERPKGSFSTLEIQRTEQGDSAMYLCASSLRGNSGANVLTFGAGSRLTVL.

This rearrangement joins TRBV29-1 to TRBJ2-1, with 9 bases fitting TRBD1. CDR3 size: 15 residues. In germline, CDR1 is SQVTM, CDR2 ANQGSEA. The V and J ends lost 4 bases and 7 bases, in that order; junction bases with no gene match: 11. CDR3 sequence: CSVGGTGTTLNEQFF. CDR3 DNA: TGCAGCGTTGGAGGGACAGGGACTACATTAAATGAGCAGTTCTTC.

This clone was seen more than once but under ten times. The gene calls are TRBV4-1 and TRBJ1-5, with D uncertain. The CDR3 extends over 17 amino acids. Trimming took off 0 bases at V and 4 bases at J, with 16 bases between the two ends. The germline V gene has CDR1 MGHRA and CDR2 YSYEKL. The chain's CDR3 is CASSQDPRAPRNQPQHF. The CDR3 DNA reads TGCGCCAGCAGCCAAGATCCGAGGGCTCCCCGGAATCAGCCCCAGCATTTT.

This clone occurred a few times. V gene TRBV4-1 combines with J gene TRBJ2-1; D gene unclear. Germline V gene sequence: CDR1 MGHRA, CDR2 YSYEKL. V lost 0 bases, J lost 5 bases, and 11 bases lay in between. This CDR3 spans 15 amino acids. The CDR3 is CASSQEHHSNNEQFF. The CDR3 DNA follows: TGCGCCAGCAGCCAAGAACACCATTCAAACAATGAGCAGTTCTTC.

V gene TRBV6-6 combines with J gene TRBJ1-4, with 9 bases matching TRBD1. The junction had 7 bases not matched to a gene; V was cut back by 5 bases and J by 6 bases. Germline V gene lookup returns CDR1 MNHNY and CDR2 SVGAGI (reference sequence). CDR3 length: 15 amino acids. This CDR3 reads CASSDTGGPDEKLFF. The CDR3 bases are TGTGCCAGCAGTGATACAGGGGGCCCGGATGAAAAACTGTTTTTT.

Concerning this clone itself: Other DNA variants within this sample encode the same CDR3. The chain employs TRBV11-3 and TRBJ2-1; TRBD2 agrees at 9 bases. The CDR3 runs 15 residues. Per the germline V gene, CDR1 is SGHNT and CDR2 is YENEEA. V lost 4 bases and J lost 4; bases outside the gene matches: 5. The DNA for the CDR3 is TGTGCCAGCAGCTCGGGGCTAGCGGGATACAATGAGCAGTTCTTC. This encodes CASSSGLAGYNEQFF. The full variable domain, rest sourced from reference TRBV11-3 and TRBJ2-1, is EAGVVQSPRYKIIEKKQPVAFWCNPISGHNTLYWYLQNLGQGPELLIRYENEEAVDDSQLPKDRFSAERLKGVDSTLKIQPAELGDSAVYLCASSSGLAGYNEQFFGPGTRLTVL.

The CDR3 sequence is CASSYSNNYEQYF. CDR3 in DNA: TGTGCCAGCAGTTACTCGAACAACTACGAGCAGTACTTC. V gene TRBV6-6 combines with J gene TRBJ2-7; D ambiguous. This CDR3 spans 13 amino acids. Germline assignment: CDR1 MNHNY and CDR2 SVGAGI (reference sequence). Trimming cost V 0 bases and J 3 bases, with 6 bases left between them.

This clone was observed a handful of times. The chain employs TRBV5-1 and TRBJ2-7, with 11 bases fitting TRBD1. Germline values: CDR1 SGHRS, CDR2 YFSETQ. With 0 bases clipped from V and 5 bases from J, the junction kept 4 bases outside the gene matches. The CDR3 sequence is 15 residues long. CDR3 DNA: TGCGCCAGCAGCTTGGAGGGACAGGGGGTCCACGAGCAGTACTTC. Amino acid sequence: CASSLEGQGVHEQYF.

J is TRBJ2-7 and V is TRBV18; D is unresolved. V was shortened by 5 bases and J by 3 bases, with 11 bases between the two germline ends. Germline CDR1 reads KGHSH; CDR2 reads LQKENI. The CDR3 is 13 residues long. The CDR3 DNA reads TGTGCCAGCTCAACCTCCCAGAACTACGAGCAGTACTTC. Protein sequence: CASSTSQNYEQYF.

This clone was detected ten times or more. For the CDR3, the DNA is TGTGCCATCACCGAGGGACAGGGGGCCTACGAGCAGTACTTC. This translates into CAITEGQGAYEQYF. V usage is TRBV10-3 and J usage is TRBJ2-7; 11 nucleotides align to TRBD1. The V gene's germline CDR1 is ENHRY and CDR2 SYGVKD. This CDR3 region has 14 residues. V gave up 7 bases and J gave up 2 bases; unmatched junction bases: 4.

The chain is built from TRBV6-5 and TRBJ1-6; D not resolved. Germline CDR1 MNHEY, CDR2 SVGAGI. CDR3 length equals 12 residues. Deletions cut 8 bases from V and 8 bases from J, with 10 bases between. The CDR3, as DNA: TGTGCCAGCTCCGCGGGTTATTCACCCCTCCACTTT. Its protein product is CASSAGYSPLHF.

This clone has a handful of counts. The chain joins TRBV12-2 to TRBJ1-1. TRBV12-2 is recorded as a pseudogene. The CDR3 loop spans 12 amino acids. The CDR3 protein is CASRNGNTEAFF. For the CDR3, the DNA is TGTGCAAGTCGCAACGGGAACACTGAAGCTTTCTTT.

This clone was observed a handful of times. The rearrangement links TRBV7-2 to TRBJ2-2; 8 bases map to TRBD2. The CDR3 spans 16 residues. Germline CDR1 is SGHTA and CDR2 is FQGNSA. V trimming: 4 bases; J trimming: 4 bases; junction bases outside the gene matches: 8. The DNA of the CDR3 is TGTGCCAGCAGCTCCCCTGCGGGGGGCCGCACCGGGGAGCTGTTTTTT. Its protein is CASSSPAGGRTGELFF.

In its sample, this clone was seen a few times. V gene TRBV6-1 combines with J gene TRBJ1-2; D gene unclear. This CDR3 has 16 residues. In germline, CDR1 is MNHNS, CDR2 SASEGT. Trimming took off 4 bases at V and 0 bases at J, with 15 bases between the two ends. CDR3 sequence (DNA): TGTGCCAGCAGTGGGGCCGGATGGGAGACTAACTATGGCTACACCTTC. Translating gives CASSGAGWETNYGYTF.

This clone was observed a few times. The chain recombines TRBV5-4 with TRBJ2-5, with 7 bases matching TRBD1. Germline CDR1 reads SGHNT; CDR2 reads YYREEE (reference sequence). V shed 4 bases and J 2 bases; nucleotides not matched to a gene: 5. The CDR3 totals 14 residues. The CDR3 region has the DNA TGTGCCAGCAGCGACGCGGACAGGCAAGAGACCCAGTACTTC. Amino acid sequence: CASSDADRQETQYF. Supplemented by reference TRBV5-4 and TRBJ2-5, the full variable domain reads ETGVTQSPTHLIKTRGQQVTLRCSSQSGHNTVSWYQQALGQGPQFIFQYYREEENGRGNFPPRFSGLQFPNYSSELNVNALELDDSALYLCASSDADRQETQYFGPGTRLLVL.

The chain couples TRBV7-9 to TRBJ2-3; 10 nucleotides agree with TRBD2. The CDR3 has 15 residues. The germline CDR1 and CDR2 sequences are SEHNR and FQNEAQ (reference sequence). CDR3: CAVGASGGPQGTQYF. The DNA of the CDR3 is TGTGCGGTAGGGGCTAGCGGGGGCCCCCAGGGTACGCAGTATTTT.